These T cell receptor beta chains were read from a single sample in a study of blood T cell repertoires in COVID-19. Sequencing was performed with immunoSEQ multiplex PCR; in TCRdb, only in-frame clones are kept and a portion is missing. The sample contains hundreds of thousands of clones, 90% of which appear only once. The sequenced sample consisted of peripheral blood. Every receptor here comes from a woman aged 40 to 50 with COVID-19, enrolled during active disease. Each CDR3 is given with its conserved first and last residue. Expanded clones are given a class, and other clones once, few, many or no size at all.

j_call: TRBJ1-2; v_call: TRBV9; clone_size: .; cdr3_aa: CASSDPLSASNYGYTF
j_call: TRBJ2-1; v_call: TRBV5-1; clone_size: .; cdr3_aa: CASSLGLAGASSYNEQFF
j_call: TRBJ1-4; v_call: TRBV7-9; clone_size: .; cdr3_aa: CATGAGTGVEKLFF
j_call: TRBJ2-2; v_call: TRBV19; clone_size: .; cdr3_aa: CASNSAQRGELFF
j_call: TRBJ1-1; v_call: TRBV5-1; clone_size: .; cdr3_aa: CASSLAQMNTEAFF
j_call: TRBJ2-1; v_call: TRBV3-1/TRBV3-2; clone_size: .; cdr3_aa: CASSPKDGLAWGGEQFF
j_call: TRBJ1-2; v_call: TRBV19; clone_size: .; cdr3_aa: CASSPGQGGYGYTF
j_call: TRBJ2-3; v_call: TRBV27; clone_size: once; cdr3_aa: CASSLGGAGGVDTQYF
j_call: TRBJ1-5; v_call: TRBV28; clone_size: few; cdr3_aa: CASSPPTVYSNQPQHF
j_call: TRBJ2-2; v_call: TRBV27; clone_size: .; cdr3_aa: CASSLNLIAGTGELFF
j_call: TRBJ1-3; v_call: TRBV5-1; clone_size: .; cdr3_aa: CASSLSGYGNTIYF
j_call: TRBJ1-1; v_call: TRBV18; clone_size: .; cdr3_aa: CASSPLDSNTEAFF
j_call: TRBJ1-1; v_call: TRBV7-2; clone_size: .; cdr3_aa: CASSPVSRTEAFF
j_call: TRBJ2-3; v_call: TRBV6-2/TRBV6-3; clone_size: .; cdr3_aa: CASSYGGQGATDTQYF
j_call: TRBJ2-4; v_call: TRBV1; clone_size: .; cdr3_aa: CTSVPSGGALKNIQYF
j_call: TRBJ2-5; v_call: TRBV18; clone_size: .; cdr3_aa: CASSSSTRRETQYF
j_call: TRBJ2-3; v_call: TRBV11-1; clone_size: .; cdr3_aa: CASSQLAGGRTDTQYF
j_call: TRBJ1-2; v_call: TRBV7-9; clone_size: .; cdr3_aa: CASSPPGVYGYTF
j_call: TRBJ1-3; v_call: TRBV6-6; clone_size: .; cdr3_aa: CASSRMSGVREESGNTIYF
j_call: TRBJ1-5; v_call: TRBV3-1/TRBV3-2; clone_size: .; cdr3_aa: CASSQGLQGVGNQPQHF
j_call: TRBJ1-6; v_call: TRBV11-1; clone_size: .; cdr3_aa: CASSLRDYNSPLHF
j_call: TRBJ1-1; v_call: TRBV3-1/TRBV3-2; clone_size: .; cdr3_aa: CASSQRGQKNTEAFF
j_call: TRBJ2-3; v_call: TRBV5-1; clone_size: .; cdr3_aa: CASSPGLAGGTNTDTQYF
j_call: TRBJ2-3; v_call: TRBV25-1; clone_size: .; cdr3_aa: CASDNSGRRDTQYF
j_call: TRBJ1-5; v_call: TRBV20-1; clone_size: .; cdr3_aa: CSAGGSQPQHF
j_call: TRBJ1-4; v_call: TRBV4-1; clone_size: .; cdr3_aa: CASSRTGAATNEKLFF
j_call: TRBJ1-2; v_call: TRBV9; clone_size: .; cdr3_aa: CASGAQGANYGYTF
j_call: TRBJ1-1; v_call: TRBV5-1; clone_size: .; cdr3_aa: CASSSSTVVTEAFF
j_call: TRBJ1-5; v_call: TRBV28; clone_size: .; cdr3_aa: CASSSGGARQPQHF
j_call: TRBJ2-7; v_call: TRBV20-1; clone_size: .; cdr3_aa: CSADDRAEQYF
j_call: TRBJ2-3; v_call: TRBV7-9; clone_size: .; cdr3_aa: CASSDDGARADTQYF
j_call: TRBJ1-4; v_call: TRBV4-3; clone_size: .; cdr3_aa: CASSLDFGISNEKLFF
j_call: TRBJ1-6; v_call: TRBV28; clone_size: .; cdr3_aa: CASSLFGQLYNSPLHF
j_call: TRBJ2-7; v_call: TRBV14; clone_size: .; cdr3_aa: CASSQDQGILSYEQYF
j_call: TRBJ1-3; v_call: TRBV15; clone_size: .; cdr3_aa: CATSRDNPGQGNGNTIYF
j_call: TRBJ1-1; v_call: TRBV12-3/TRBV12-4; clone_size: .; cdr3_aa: CASRQQGEVEAFF
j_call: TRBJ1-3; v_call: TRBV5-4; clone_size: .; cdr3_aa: CASSSADRVENTIYF
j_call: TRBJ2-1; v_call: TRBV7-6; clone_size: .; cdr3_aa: CASSSWTGDNEQFF
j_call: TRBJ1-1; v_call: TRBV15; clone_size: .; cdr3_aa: CATSRDPGAGTGIGAFF
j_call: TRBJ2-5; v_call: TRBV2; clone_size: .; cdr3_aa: CASRDWQGETQYF
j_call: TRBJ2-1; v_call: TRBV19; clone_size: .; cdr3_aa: CASSVSGGDPEQFF
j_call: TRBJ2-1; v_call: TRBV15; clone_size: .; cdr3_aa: CATSSPFNEQFF
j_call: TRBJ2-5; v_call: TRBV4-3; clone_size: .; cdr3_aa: CASSQGSGGYQETQYF
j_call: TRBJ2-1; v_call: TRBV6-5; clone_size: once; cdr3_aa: CASRDRGSYNEQFF
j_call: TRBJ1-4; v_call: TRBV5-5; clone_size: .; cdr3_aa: CASSLGDRESEKLFF
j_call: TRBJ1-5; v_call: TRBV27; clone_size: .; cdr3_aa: CASSFLAGGQPQHF
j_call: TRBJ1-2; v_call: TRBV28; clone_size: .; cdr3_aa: CASRWTGLGYTF
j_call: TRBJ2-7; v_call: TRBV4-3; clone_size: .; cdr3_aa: CASSQKLAGGPAEQYF
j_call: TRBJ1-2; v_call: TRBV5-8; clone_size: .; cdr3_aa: CASSSRDILYGYTF
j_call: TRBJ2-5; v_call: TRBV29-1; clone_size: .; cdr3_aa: CSVGLAGETQYF
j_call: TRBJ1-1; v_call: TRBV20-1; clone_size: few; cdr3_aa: CSASLDSASKGTEAFF
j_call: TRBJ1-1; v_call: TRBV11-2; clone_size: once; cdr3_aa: CASSYSRQGHTEAFF
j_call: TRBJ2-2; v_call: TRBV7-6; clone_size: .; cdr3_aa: CASSLSKGHPTGELFF
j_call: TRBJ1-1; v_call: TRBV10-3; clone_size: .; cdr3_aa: CAIRRDRNTEAFF
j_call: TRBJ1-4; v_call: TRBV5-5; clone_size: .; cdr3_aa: CASNRGTNEKLFF